This T cell receptor (beta chain) was obtained from a study of cytomegalovirus exposure and HLA in healthy donors. Broader study findings: An analysis that came later showed most CMV-associated TCR beta chains appearing HLA-restricted.

PCR used 60 Vbeta primers and 13 Jbeta primers. Clones were read by immunoSEQ multiplex PCR, and TCRdb kept only the in-frame ones, dropping some. The table lists 95,000 to 150,000 clones, with roughly 2% in the top ten. With 7 bases removed from V and 4 bases from J, the gap between germline ends came to 7 bases. This CDR3 contains 11 residues. Germline CDR1 and CDR2: MGHDK and SYGVNS. About this clone: Its specificity is unknown.

The sequencing sample was made of PBMCs. The gene calls are TRBV25-1 and TRBJ1-1; a possible D gene is TRBD1 (5 bases). The receptor was derived from a man in his forties in good health and CMV-seronegative. CDR3 residues: CASNQGTEAFF. The CDR3 bases are TGTGCCAGCAATCAGGGCACTGAAGCTTTCTTT.